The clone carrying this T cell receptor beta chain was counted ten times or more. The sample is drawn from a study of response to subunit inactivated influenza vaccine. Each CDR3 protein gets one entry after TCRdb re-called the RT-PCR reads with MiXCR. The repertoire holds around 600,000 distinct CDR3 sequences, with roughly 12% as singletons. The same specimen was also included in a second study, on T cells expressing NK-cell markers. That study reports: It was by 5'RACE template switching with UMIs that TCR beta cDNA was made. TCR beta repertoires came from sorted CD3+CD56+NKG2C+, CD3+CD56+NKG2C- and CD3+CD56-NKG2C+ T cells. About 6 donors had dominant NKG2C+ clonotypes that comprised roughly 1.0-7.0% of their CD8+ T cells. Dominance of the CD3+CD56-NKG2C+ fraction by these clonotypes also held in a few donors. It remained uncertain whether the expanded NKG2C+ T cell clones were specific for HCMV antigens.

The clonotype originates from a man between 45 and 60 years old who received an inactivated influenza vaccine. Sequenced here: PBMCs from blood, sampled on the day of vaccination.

The CDR3 sequence: CASSYSIDTPQGANVLTF. CDR3 nucleotides: TGTGCCAGCAGTTACTCAATCGACACCCCGCAAGGGGCCAACGTCCTGACTTTC. The chain employs TRBV6-5 and TRBJ2-6; D is ambiguous. This CDR3 has 18 amino acids. The germline gives CDR1 MNHEY, CDR2 SVGAGI. Trimming stripped 0 bases from V and 4 bases from J, with 16 bases between.